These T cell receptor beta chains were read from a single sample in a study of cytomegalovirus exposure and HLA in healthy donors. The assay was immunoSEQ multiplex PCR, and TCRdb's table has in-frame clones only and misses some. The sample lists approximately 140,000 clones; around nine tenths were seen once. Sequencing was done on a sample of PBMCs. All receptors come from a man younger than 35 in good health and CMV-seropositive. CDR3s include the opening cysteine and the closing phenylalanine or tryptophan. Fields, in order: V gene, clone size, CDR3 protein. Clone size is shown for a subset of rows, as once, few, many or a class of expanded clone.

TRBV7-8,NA,CASSLGLAGNNEQFF
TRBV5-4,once,CASSYRTANTEAFF
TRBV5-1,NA,CASSSQTPRGETQYF
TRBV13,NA,CASSLGAVNSYNEQFF
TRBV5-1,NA,CASSWGVGRSYEQYF
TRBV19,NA,CASSLGSSGANVLTF
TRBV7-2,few,CASSPQSGSYYTQYF
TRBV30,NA,CAWSLSRGYTF
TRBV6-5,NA,CASSYSSGRRQPQHF
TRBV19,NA,CASSIYSGSAGELFF
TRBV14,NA,CASSQYQPTDTEAFF
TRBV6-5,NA,CASRPGGSAQPQHF
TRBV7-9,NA,CASSSENPSLTEAFF
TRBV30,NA,CAWSLTGEQPQHF
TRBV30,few,CAWRLSRNTEAFF
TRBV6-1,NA,CASKPGTGGTTEAFF
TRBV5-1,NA,CASSSIAGVDYNEQFF
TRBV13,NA,CASSLAGVMPGLLTYEQYF
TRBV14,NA,CASSSGSAYTIYF
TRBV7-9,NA,CASSLEVSGYEQYF
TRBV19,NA,CASAPGQIYSNQPQHF
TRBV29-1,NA,CSVDRAGVTDTQYF
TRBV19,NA,CASSVRGLEVDTQYF
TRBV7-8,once,CASSLDLSTGELFF
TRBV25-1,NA,CASSPLAGSSSSYNEQFF
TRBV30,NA,CAWSVITGYYEQYF
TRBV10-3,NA,CATQPPGLAGELPGYEQYF
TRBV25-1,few,CASSTSRGGYGYTF
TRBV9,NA,CASSATSGEGETQYF
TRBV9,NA,CASSVRGTYGYTF
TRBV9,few,CASTKDIYGYTF
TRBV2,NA,CASSDSRNTEAFF
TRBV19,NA,CASSIRRGTDTQYF
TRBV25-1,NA,CASNTNNQPQHF
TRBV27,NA,CASSPRGRGSTDTQYF
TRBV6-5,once,CASSYSYDSPQHF
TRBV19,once,CASSLPPPTGVYEQYF
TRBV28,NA,CASTRSGGFTEAFF
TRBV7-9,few,CASSLELGGSGNTIYF
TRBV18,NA,CASSPTSYNSPLHF
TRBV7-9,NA,CASSSDRNNEQFF
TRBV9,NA,CASSNPHKNTGELFF
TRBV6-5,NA,CASSYDRLVSSYEQYF
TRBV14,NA,CASSPWVAGEYETQYF
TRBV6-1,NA,CASSALEQYF